One sample yielded the 32 T cell receptor beta chains listed below, sequenced in a study of early T cells in non-severe SARS-CoV-2 infection. Each CDR3 protein gets one entry after TCRdb re-called the 5' RACE reads with MiXCR. Here the sample spans 25,000 to 35,000 distinct CDR3 sequences, 5.7% being singletons. The sequencing input was whole blood. These TCRs come from an adult who was a healthcare worker with PCR-confirmed SARS-CoV-2 infection or an uninfected control (not recorded which).

This clonotype was detected many times. V and J are TRBV5-5 and TRBJ1-1; D remains ambiguous. The CDR3 runs to 12 residues. Looked up from germline, CDR1 is SGHKS and CDR2 is YYEKEE (reference sequence). V gave up 1 base and J gave up 3 bases, with 4 bases separating them. CDR3 amino acids: CASSLWDTEAFF. The CDR3 DNA reads as TGTGCCAGCAGCTTGTGGGACACTGAAGCTTTCTTT.

This clonotype was found many times. The chain joins TRBV11-2 to TRBJ2-5; D may be TRBD1 or TRBD2 (6 bases each). This CDR3 contains 14 residues. Trimming stripped 3 bases from V and 6 bases from J, with 14 bases between. CDR1 is SGHAT and CDR2 is FQNNGV in the germline V gene. The CDR3 sequence is CASSFSGGAKTQYF. For the CDR3, the DNA is TGTGCCAGCAGCTTCTCCGGGGGCGCGAAGACCCAGTACTTC.

In its sample, this clonotype was seen many times. This sequence joins TRBV7-8 and TRBJ2-1; 8 bases are a match to TRBD2. The CDR3 runs to 14 residues. Per germline, CDR1 SGHVS and CDR2 FQNEAQ. V shed 3 bases, J shed 10 bases, and the junction held 8 bases outside the gene matches. CDR3 region: CASSFDSGRREQFF. The CDR3 coding sequence is TGTGCCAGCAGCTTCGACAGCGGGAGACGGGAGCAGTTCTTC. Using reference TRBV7-8 and TRBJ2-1 for the parts outside the CDR3, the full variable domain is GAGVSQSPRYKVAKRGQDVALRCDPISGHVSLFWYQQALGQGPEFLTYFQNEAQLDKSGLPSDRFFAERPEGSVSTLKIQRTQQEDSAVYLCASSFDSGRREQFFGPGTRLTVL.

Here the CDR3 reads CASSVDATSYNEQFF. Here the CDR3 DNA reads TGTGCCAGCAGCGTAGACGCCACCTCCTACAATGAGCAGTTCTTC. This chain links TRBV9 with TRBJ2-1; D is uncertain. This CDR3 is built from 15 residues. Trimming stripped 0 bases from V and 0 bases from J, with 7 bases between. In germline, CDR1 is SGDLS, CDR2 YYNGEE.

This clonotype was picked up many times. The chain couples TRBV20-1 to TRBJ2-1; 7 bases align to TRBD2. CDR3 length: 15 amino acids. CDR1 DFQATT and CDR2 SNEGSKA come from the germline V gene (reference sequence). Losses at the gene ends were 0 bases for V and 7 bases for J; bases not matched to a gene: 9. CDR3 region: CSARDFGGRTNEQFF. The CDR3 coding sequence is TGCAGTGCTAGAGATTTTGGCGGGAGAACGAATGAGCAGTTCTTC.

This clonotype came up many times. The rearrangement uses TRBV19 and TRBJ2-7; 9 bases fit TRBD1. V lost 4 bases, J lost 0 bases, and 1 base stayed unmatched. Looked up from germline, CDR1 is LNHDA and CDR2 is SQIVND (reference sequence). The CDR3 runs to 14 residues. This chain's CDR3 is CASSTGQGSYEQYF. CDR3 coding DNA: TGTGCCAGTAGTACGGGACAGGGCTCCTACGAGCAGTACTTC.

This clonotype was picked up many times. This rearrangement joins TRBV11-2 to TRBJ1-1; D is uncertain. The germline V and J ends were trimmed by 8 bases and 1 base, with 14 bases remaining between them. CDR3 length: 14 amino acids. Germline CDR1 is SGHAT and CDR2 is FQNNGV. The CDR3 loop reads CASVGQLPNTEAFF. DNA for the CDR3: TGTGCCAGCGTAGGGCAACTACCGAACACTGAAGCTTTCTTT.

This clonotype was counted ten times or more. The chain has TRBV2 and TRBJ1-2, with 8 bases fitting TRBD1. Germline V gene data show CDR1 as SNHLY and CDR2 as FYNNEI. V shed 1 base, J shed 8 bases, and the junction held 6 bases outside the gene matches. This CDR3 region has 14 residues. The CDR3 reads CASSEGTGFLGYTF. CDR3 in DNA: TGTGCCAGCAGTGAAGGGACAGGGTTTTTGGGCTACACCTTC.

The J gene is TRBJ1-1, the V gene TRBV2; TRBD1 matches at 8 bases. CDR3 length: 13 amino acids. The V gene end was trimmed by 6 bases and the J gene end by 0 bases; junction bases not matched to a gene: 0. CDR1 and CDR2 from the germline V gene are SNHLY and FYNNEI. As DNA, the CDR3 is TGTGCCAGCAGGGGACAGGTGAACACTGAAGCTTTCTTT. As protein: CASRGQVNTEAFF.

This clonotype was recorded many times. V is TRBV28 and J is TRBJ1-2, with D perhaps TRBD1 (6 bases). The CDR3 has 14 amino acids. Germline V gene lookup returns CDR1 MDHEN and CDR2 SYDVKM. The V gene lost 5 bases and the J gene lost 4 bases, with 14 bases spanning the gap. CDR3 region: CASSHRDFSYGYTF. Here the CDR3 DNA reads TGTGCCAGCAGTCACAGGGATTTCAGCTATGGCTACACCTTC.

This clonotype was detected ten times or more. The chain couples TRBV13 to TRBJ2-3; D call uncertain. The ends were cut back, 6 bases at V and 4 bases at J, with 17 bases in the middle. The CDR3 contains 15 residues. CDR1 and CDR2 from the germline V gene are PRHDT and FYEKMQ (reference sequence). The DNA for the CDR3 is TGTGCCAGCAGTTATCGGGCACCAAGTCCAGATACGCAGTATTTT. Encoded protein: CASSYRAPSPDTQYF.

This clonotype has at least ten counts. The rearrangement links TRBV20-1 to TRBJ1-1; D is possibly TRBD1 (6 bases). V lost 1 base to trimming and J lost 4 bases, with 7 bases between them. Germline loops: CDR1 DFQATT, CDR2 SNEGSKA (reference sequence). The CDR3 runs to 12 residues. The CDR3 DNA follows: TGCAGTGCTAGAGGAGGGGGCACTGAAGCTTTCTTT. Translated: CSARGGGTEAFF.

This clonotype was seen at least ten times. The CDR3 sequence is CASSLYEVNEQFF. The CDR3 nucleotides are TGTGCCAGCAGTTTATACGAAGTCAATGAGCAGTTCTTC. The chain joins TRBV12-3 or TRBV12-4 to TRBJ2-1; D unclear. The V gene lost 2 bases and the J gene lost 6 bases, with 8 bases spanning the gap. The CDR3 length is 13 residues.

This clonotype was seen at least ten times. V gene TRBV14 combines with J gene TRBJ2-3; no reliable D call. The CDR3 extends over 15 amino acids. CDR1 SGHDN and CDR2 FVKESK come from the germline V gene. V was pared by 1 base and J by 4 bases, with 12 bases between. CDR3 residues: CASSQGPSMADTQYF. The CDR3 nucleotides read TGTGCCAGCAGCCAAGGGCCGTCGATGGCAGATACGCAGTATTTT. Using reference TRBV14 and TRBJ2-3 for the parts outside the CDR3, the full variable domain is EAGVTQFPSHSVIEKGQTVTLRCDPISGHDNLYWYRRVMGKEIKFLLHFVKESKQDESGMPNNRFLAERTGGTYSTLKVQPAELEDSGVYFCASSQGPSMADTQYFGPGTRLTVL.

In this sample, this clonotype turned up many times. J is TRBJ1-2 and V is TRBV28, with no clear D. Trimming stripped 10 bases from V and 2 bases from J, with 17 bases between. This CDR3 has 14 residues. Looked up from germline, CDR1 is MDHEN and CDR2 is SYDVKM. The CDR3: CATDPGIANYGYTF. In DNA form, the CDR3 reads TGTGCCACTGATCCCGGGATAGCAAACTATGGCTACACCTTC.

In this sample, this clonotype turned up many times. The chain uses TRBV4-3 and TRBJ2-2, with D possibly being TRBD1 (5 bases). Per germline, CDR1 LGHNA and CDR2 YSLEER. The CDR3 is 16 amino acids. Deletions cut 0 bases from V and 3 bases from J, with 11 bases between. The CDR3 protein is CASSQDLQVYTGELFF. In DNA form, the CDR3 reads TGCGCCAGCAGCCAAGATCTACAGGTTTACACCGGGGAGCTGTTTTTT.

Ten or more counts support this clonotype. The CDR3 is CASGWTGLGELFF. CDR3 sequence (DNA): TGTGCCAGCGGATGGACAGGGTTGGGGGAGCTGTTTTTT. The V and J genes are TRBV27 and TRBJ2-2, with 8 bases matching TRBD1. Trimming cost V 8 bases and J 8 bases; bases outside gene matches: 7. The CDR3 runs 13 residues. Per the germline V gene, CDR1 is MNHEY and CDR2 is SMNVEV (reference sequence).

Turning to this clonotype: Since a much larger clone is just one base distant, this may be a read error. The rearrangement joins TRBV11-2 to TRBJ2-1; a weak D match, TRBD2 (5 bases). Per the germline V gene, CDR1 is SGHAT and CDR2 is FQNNGV. This CDR3 has 15 residues. V was clipped by 5 bases and J by 6 bases, with 17 bases between them. CDR3 amino acids: CASSRGSDPRNEQFF. The CDR3 DNA follows: TGTGCCAGCAGCCGCGGGTCAGATCCTCGCAATGAGCAGTTCTTC. The entire variable domain, with the rest obtained from reference TRBV11-2 and TRBJ2-1, is as follows: EAGVAQSPRYKIIEKRQSVAFWCNPISGHATLYWYQQILGQGPKLLIQFQNNGVVDDSQLPKDRFSAERLKGVDSTLKIQPAKLEDSAVYLCASSRGSDPRNEQFFGPGTRLTVL.

This clonotype was seen a few times. V gene TRBV10-2 combines with J gene TRBJ1-1; D ambiguous. Germline-derived CDR1 and CDR2 are WSHSY and SAAADI. The CDR3 runs to 16 residues. Trimming left V 0 bases short and J 3 bases short, with 14 bases between. This CDR3 is CASSESMGRVDTEAFF. In DNA form, the CDR3 reads TGCGCCAGCAGTGAGTCGATGGGCCGGGTGGACACTGAAGCTTTCTTT.

The V and J genes are TRBV28 and TRBJ2-7, with D possibly matching TRBD1 (6 bases). The CDR3 totals 14 residues. Germline V gene sequence: CDR1 MDHEN, CDR2 SYDVKM. V lost 0 bases, J lost 7 bases, and 13 bases lay in between. The CDR3 region is CASSLWDSTSEQYF. CDR3 DNA: TGTGCCAGCAGTTTATGGGACAGTACCTCGGAGCAGTACTTC. The entire variable domain, with the rest obtained from reference TRBV28 and TRBJ2-7, is as follows: DVKVTQSSRYLVKRTGEKVFLECVQDMDHENMFWYRQDPGLGLRLIYFSYDVKMKEKGDIPEGYSVSREKKERFSLILESASTNQTSMYLCASSLWDSTSEQYFGPGTRLTVT.

This clonotype was recorded many times. The rearrangement joins TRBV5-1 to TRBJ2-2; TRBD2 matches 13 bases. Trimming took 5 bases from V and 4 from J; bases not matched to a gene: 5. Germline loops: CDR1 SGHRS, CDR2 YFSETQ. The CDR3 covers 16 residues. The CDR3: CASSRLAGGSTGELFF. In nucleotides, the CDR3 is TGCGCCAGCAGTAGACTAGCGGGAGGTTCCACCGGGGAGCTGTTTTTT. Together with reference TRBV5-1 and TRBJ2-2, the CDR3 gives the full variable domain: KAGVTQTPRYLIKTRGQQVTLSCSPISGHRSVSWYQQTPGQGLQFLFEYFSETQRNKGNFPGRFSGRQFSNSRSEMNVSTLELGDSALYLCASSRLAGGSTGELFFGEGSRLTVL.

This clonotype was counted only a few times. The rearrangement joins TRBV10-3 to TRBJ2-7, with TRBD1 as a possible D gene (6 bases). V was trimmed by 10 bases and J by 2 bases, leaving 18 bases between them. The CDR3 has 14 residues. Germline assignment: CDR1 ENHRY and CDR2 SYGVKD. The CDR3 loop is CASRDHRDPYEQYF. The CDR3 coding sequence is TGTGCCAGCAGGGATCACAGGGACCCCTACGAGCAGTACTTC.

The rearrangement uses TRBV25-1 and TRBJ2-1; perhaps TRBD1 as D (6 bases). Trimming left V 8 bases short and J 10 bases short, with 21 bases between. The germline CDR1 and CDR2 sequences are MGHDK and SYGVNS. This CDR3 comprises 14 residues. CDR3 protein: CASSLGDIRLEQFF. CDR3 sequence (DNA): TGTGCCAGCTCTCTGGGGGACATCAGACTCGAGCAGTTCTTC.

Ten or more counts support this clonotype. V gene TRBV7-9 combines with J gene TRBJ2-1; D ambiguous. Germline V CDR1 and CDR2: SEHNR, FQNEAQ (reference sequence). The CDR3 totals 15 residues. Trimming took off 2 bases at V and 0 bases at J, with 8 bases between the two ends. This chain's CDR3 is CASSLNGYSYNEQFF. DNA of the CDR3: TGTGCCAGCAGCTTAAACGGTTACTCCTACAATGAGCAGTTCTTC. Looking up the rest from reference TRBV7-9 and TRBJ2-1 gives the full variable domain: DTGVSQNPRHKITKRGQNVTFRCDPISEHNRLYWYRQTLGQGPEFLTYFQNEAQLEKSRLLSDRFSAERPKGSFSTLEIQRTEQGDSAMYLCASSLNGYSYNEQFFGPGTRLTVL.

In its sample, this clonotype was seen many times. The rearrangement joins TRBV19 to TRBJ2-3; 7 positions match TRBD2. V trimming: 4 bases; J trimming: 6 bases; junction bases outside the gene matches: 7. Germline CDR1 is LNHDA and CDR2 is SQIVND (reference sequence). The CDR3 has 14 amino acids. The CDR3 coding sequence is TGTGCCAGTAGTACCCGGGACTACCCCGATACGCAGTATTTT. Its translation is CASSTRDYPDTQYF.

This clonotype was detected ten times or more. The chain employs TRBV20-1 and TRBJ1-6, with unresolved D. Per the germline V gene, CDR1 is DFQATT and CDR2 is SNEGSKA (reference sequence). V shed 0 bases and J shed 6 bases, with 9 bases lying between them. This CDR3 region has 14 residues. In DNA form, the CDR3 reads TGCAGTGCTAGAGATCGAGGTTCTAATTCACCCCTCCACTTT. Translating gives CSARDRGSNSPLHF.

In the case of this clonotype: This may arise from a read error, as a much more abundant clone is one base away. The chain is built from TRBV10-2 and TRBJ2-3; 11 positions match TRBD2. Germline CDR1 reads WSHSY; CDR2 reads SAAADI. This CDR3 is 16 amino acids long. This chain's CDR3 is CAGSEWTSGSTDTQYF. The DNA for the CDR3 is TGCGCCGGCAGTGAGTGGACTAGCGGGAGCACAGATACGCAGTATTTT.

The chain combines TRBV29-1 with TRBJ1-1; D is ambiguous. Germline V gene lookup returns CDR1 SQVTM and CDR2 ANQGSEA. The V gene lost 7 bases and the J gene lost 5 bases, with 20 bases spanning the gap. The CDR3 consists of 14 residues. For the CDR3, the DNA is TGCAGCGCACAACTACGACGGCCTAGTACTGAAGCTTTCTTT. Translated: CSAQLRRPSTEAFF.

At least ten counts were recorded for this clonotype. This chain connects TRBV28 to TRBJ2-7; D is ambiguous. The ends were cut back, 6 bases at V and 6 bases at J, with 9 bases in the middle. Germline CDR1 and CDR2: MDHEN and SYDVKM. The CDR3 has 11 amino acids. CDR3 region: CASSPRTEQYF. The CDR3, as DNA: TGTGCCAGCAGCCCAAGGACCGAGCAGTACTTC.

This clonotype has ten or more counts. The CDR3 region has the DNA TGTGCCAGCCAGGTAGACTTACCCGAAGAGACCCAGTACTTC. Translating it yields CASQVDLPEETQYF. The chain is built from TRBV6-1 and TRBJ2-5, with D uncertain. Germline V lookup: CDR1 MNHNS, CDR2 SASEGT. Trimming pared 8 bases from V and 3 bases from J, leaving 16 bases between. CDR3 length: 14 residues.

This clonotype has ten or more counts. The chain employs TRBV6-2 or TRBV6-3 and TRBJ2-7, with 10 bases identical to TRBD2. The CDR3 is 14 amino acids. Germline lookup yields CDR1 MNHEY and CDR2 SVGEGT. Unmatched junction bases numbered 3, after V lost 6 bases and J lost 1 base. The CDR3 here is CASRGTSESYEQYV. The CDR3 DNA sequence: TGTGCCAGCAGAGGGACTAGCGAGTCCTACGAGCAGTACGTC.

The sample holds many counts of this clonotype. The chain has TRBV18 and TRBJ2-1, with D possibly being TRBD1 or TRBD2 (5 bases each). This CDR3 comprises 15 residues. V lost 5 bases and J 8 bases, leaving 19 bases between the germline ends. Germline V gives CDR1 KGHSH, CDR2 LQKENI. In DNA, the CDR3 is TGTGCCAGCTCAACCCGGGACGGCCGTTCGGATGAGCAGTTCTTC. It translates to CASSTRDGRSDEQFF.